This TCR beta chain came from a study of identifying expanded T cells in peripheral blood. Study results and caveats: Variance in clone template counts between roughly 2-week samples significantly increased with total template count across all healthy donors.

The CDR3 is 15 residues long, ends included. CDR1 is MNHEY and CDR2 is SMNVEV in the germline V gene (reference sequence). TCRdb's table, derived via immunoSEQ multiplex PCR, lists solely in-frame clones and lacks some. The repertoire holds some 99,000 clones, with about 88% as singletons. As regards this clone: Its antigen is unidentified. The DNA is omitted, as the CDR3 cannot be located on it reliably, and the CDR3 follows TCRdb's listing.

This TCR came from a person aged 18-70 years in good health. The sequenced sample consisted of blood. V and J are TRBV27 and TRBJ1-2. The CDR3 sequence: CASSSSRAGDYGYTF.